A single sample is the source of the 22 T cell receptor beta chains below, sequenced in a study of cytomegalovirus exposure and HLA in healthy donors. In the PCR, 60 Vbeta and 13 Jbeta primers were used. TCRdb's copy holds only in-frame clones and misses some; the assay was immunoSEQ multiplex PCR. The sample lists 150,000 to 200,000 clones, 75% to 85% occurring once. Sequencing input: PBMCs. The receptors were sampled from a woman aged 18-29 years in good health and CMV-seronegative.

The J gene is TRBJ1-5, the V gene TRBV6-1; maybe TRBD1 (5 bases). The V end was cut by 4 bases, the J end by 5 bases, with 9 bases between. This CDR3 comprises 13 residues. The germline gives CDR1 MNHNS, CDR2 SASEGT. The CDR3 DNA reads as TGTGCCAGCAGTGTAGACAGAGATCAGCCCCAGCATTTT. It translates to CASSVDRDQPQHF.

This chain links TRBV7-9 with TRBJ1-3; D is unresolved. The CDR3 is 14 amino acids. CDR1 is SEHNR, CDR2 FQNEAQ, per germline (reference sequence). V shed 2 bases and J shed 2 bases, with 7 bases lying between them. CDR3 in amino acids: CASSLLTAGNTIYF. For the CDR3, the DNA is TGTGCCAGCAGCTTATTAACAGCTGGAAACACCATATATTTT.

The chain couples TRBV19 to TRBJ2-2; unclear D gene. Looked up from germline, CDR1 is LNHDA and CDR2 is SQIVND (reference sequence). This CDR3 has 15 amino acids. The V end lost 3 bases, the J end lost 1 base, and 9 bases lay between the germline ends. As DNA, the CDR3 is TGTGCCAGTAGTATCCCCGCGGTGAACACCGGGGAGCTGTTTTTT. Translation: CASSIPAVNTGELFF.

This sequence joins TRBV28 and TRBJ1-1, with D tentatively TRBD1 (6 bases). The CDR3 sequence is 16 residues long. CDR1 MDHEN and CDR2 SYDVKM come from the germline V gene. Deletions cut 3 bases from V and 3 bases from J, with 17 bases between. CDR3 bases: TGTGCCAGCAGTTTTCGAGCCAGGGGTTACGACACTGAAGCTTTCTTT. It specifies CASSFRARGYDTEAFF.

The chain carries TRBV5-1 and TRBJ2-5; possibly TRBD2 for D (5 bases). From germline, CDR1 is SGHRS and CDR2 YFSETQ. Trimming left V 0 bases short and J 7 bases short, with 10 bases between. The CDR3 is 13 residues long. Written as DNA, the CDR3 is TGCGCCAGCAGCTTGGAACTCCGGGGGACCCAGTACTTC. Residues: CASSLELRGTQYF. The full variable domain, in which reference TRBV5-1 and TRBJ2-5 provide the parts outside the CDR3, is KAGVTQTPRYLIKTRGQQVTLSCSPISGHRSVSWYQQTPGQGLQFLFEYFSETQRNKGNFPGRFSGRQFSNSRSEMNVSTLELGDSALYLCASSLELRGTQYFGPGTRLLVL.

The CDR3 coding sequence is TGTGCCAGCAGCTCGGACAGGTACTCCTACGAGCAGTACTTC. This codes for CASSSDRYSYEQYF. This rearrangement joins TRBV7-2 to TRBJ2-7, with TRBD1 matching over 7 bases. V lost 4 bases and J lost 0; bases outside the gene matches: 3. Looked up from germline, CDR1 is SGHTA and CDR2 is FQGNSA. This CDR3 spans 14 amino acids.

The V and J genes are TRBV25-1 and TRBJ1-4; 8 bases line up with TRBD1. The germline V gene has CDR1 MGHDK and CDR2 SYGVNS. The CDR3 contains 14 residues. After removal of 6 bases from V and 8 bases from J, the junction contained 8 bases not matched to a gene. The CDR3 protein is CASRFAGGTEKLFF. CDR3 in DNA: TGTGCCAGCAGGTTTGCAGGGGGCACGGAAAAACTGTTTTTT.

This clone showed up just a few times. Other nucleotide sequences from this sample produce the same CDR3. This chain connects TRBV7-8 to TRBJ2-5, with 13 nucleotides matching TRBD2. This CDR3 spans 18 amino acids. Trimming removed 3 bases from V and 2 bases from J; junction bases left unmatched: 9. CDR1 SGHVS and CDR2 FQNEAQ come from the germline V gene. CDR3 sequence: CASSFAGLAGAYQETQYF. The CDR3 nucleotides read TGTGCCAGCAGCTTCGCCGGACTAGCGGGGGCCTATCAAGAGACCCAGTACTTC.

This chain joins TRBV21-1 and TRBJ2-7; TRBD1, the table's D call, was not compared with the DNA. TRBV21-1 is recorded as a pseudogene. The CDR3 is 17 residues long. This CDR3 is CASSSLSRDRPIYEQYF. CDR3 DNA sequence: TGTGCCAGCAGCTCCCTCTCCCGGGACAGGCCCATCTACGAGCAGTACTTC.

V is TRBV19 and J is TRBJ1-4; unclear D gene. V was trimmed by 1 base and J by 5 bases, leaving 5 bases between them. The germline gives CDR1 LNHDA, CDR2 SQIVND (reference sequence). The CDR3 extends over 13 amino acids. Written as DNA, the CDR3 is TGTGCCAGTAGTATAGTTCCGAATGAAAAACTGTTTTTT. It yields the protein CASSIVPNEKLFF.

The rearrangement joins TRBV2 to TRBJ1-1, with TRBD1 matching 9 bases. The V segment lost 6 bases and the J segment 5 bases; nucleotides outside the gene matches: 7. Germline assignment: CDR1 SNHLY and CDR2 FYNNEI. The CDR3 extends over 14 amino acids. The CDR3 loop reads CASRRGTGLTEAFF. CDR3 DNA: TGTGCCAGCAGGAGAGGGACAGGGCTAACTGAAGCTTTCTTT.

Worth noting for this clone: Distinct nucleotide sequences in the sample also encode this CDR3. The rearrangement links TRBV6-5 to TRBJ1-5; TRBD1 matches at 8 bases. The germline V gene encodes CDR1 MNHEY and CDR2 SVGAGI. The CDR3 has 14 amino acids. Losses at the gene ends were 8 bases for V and 2 bases for J; bases not matched to a gene: 5. The CDR3 nucleotides are TGTGCCAGCTCTGGACAGGGTGGCAATCAGCCCCAGCATTTT. Translated: CASSGQGGNQPQHF.

The CDR3 protein is CASRMLGGVGDTQYF. CDR3 coding DNA: TGTGCCAGCCGAATGTTGGGGGGGGTTGGAGATACGCAGTATTTT. The rearrangement uses TRBV6-6 and TRBJ2-3, with 7 bases fitting TRBD2. Trimming cost V 8 bases and J 5 bases; bases outside gene matches: 13. The CDR3 length is 15 residues. Looked up from germline, CDR1 is MNHNY and CDR2 is SVGAGI (reference sequence).

The rearrangement joins TRBV10-3 to TRBJ1-1, with D perhaps TRBD1 (5 bases). Trimming stripped 8 bases from V and 3 bases from J, with 7 bases between. The CDR3 runs 11 residues. Germline V gives CDR1 ENHRY, CDR2 SYGVKD. This CDR3 reads CAIGADTEAFF. In DNA form, the CDR3 reads TGTGCCATCGGGGCAGACACTGAAGCTTTCTTT.

The chain has TRBV5-1 and TRBJ1-1; D not certain. Trimming took off 0 bases at V and 6 bases at J, with 12 bases between the two ends. Germline V lookup: CDR1 SGHRS, CDR2 YFSETQ. This CDR3 spans 14 amino acids. The CDR3 DNA is TGCGCCAGCAGCTTGGGCCCGGGATCCGCTGAAGCTTTCTTT. Its translation is CASSLGPGSAEAFF.

V and J are TRBV7-7 and TRBJ1-6; no definite D call. This CDR3 has 14 residues. The germline CDR1 and CDR2 sequences are SSHAT and FNYEAQ (reference sequence). With 6 bases removed from V and 5 bases from J, the gap between germline ends came to 11 bases. CDR3 coding DNA: TGTGCCAGCAGTCAAGGCGGGGATAATTCACCCCTCCACTTT. Translating gives CASSQGGDNSPLHF.

DNA for the CDR3: TGTGCCACCAGCAGAGATGCTAGCGGGGGTCGATTGCAGACCCAGTACTTC. Residues: CATSRDASGGRLQTQYF. The chain recombines TRBV15 with TRBJ2-5; 10 positions match TRBD2. CDR1 and CDR2 from the germline V gene are LNHNV and YYDKDF (reference sequence). The CDR3 sequence is 17 residues long. Trimming cost V 0 bases and J 6 bases; bases outside gene matches: 10.

The CDR3, as DNA: TGTGCCAGTAGTTCCTCCTACAGGTTCCCAACCACGGGGGAGCTGTTTTTT. This sequence encodes CASSSSYRFPTTGELFF. V gene TRBV19 combines with J gene TRBJ2-2; D is possibly TRBD1 (5 bases). The V and J ends lost 5 bases and 8 bases respectively, with 24 bases between them. The germline CDR1 and CDR2 sequences are LNHDA and SQIVND (reference sequence). The CDR3 contains 17 residues.

There are a few counts of this clone. This rearrangement joins TRBV5-1 to TRBJ1-4; 8 bases align to TRBD1. The V and J ends lost 3 bases and 6 bases, in that order; junction bases with no gene match: 10. This CDR3 contains 16 residues. Germline V gene data show CDR1 as SGHRS and CDR2 as YFSETQ. CDR3 sequence: CASSSGQVEYHEKLFF. The CDR3 coding sequence is TGCGCCAGCAGCTCGGGACAGGTGGAGTACCATGAAAAACTGTTTTTT.

J is TRBJ2-5 and V is TRBV19; D is perhaps TRBD2 (6 bases). Germline CDR1 and CDR2: LNHDA and SQIVND (reference sequence). The CDR3 totals 13 residues. V gave up 6 bases and J gave up 1 base, with 9 bases separating them. The CDR3 region is CASSRDFQETQYF. As DNA, the CDR3 is TGTGCCAGTAGCCGGGACTTCCAAGAGACCCAGTACTTC.

The count of this clone is one. V and J are TRBV2 and TRBJ1-6, with D unresolved. The CDR3 totals 16 residues. Looked up from germline, CDR1 is SNHLY and CDR2 is FYNNEI. The germline V and J ends were trimmed by 7 bases and 0 bases, with 13 bases remaining between them. This chain's CDR3 is CASTVPRDSYNSPLHF. The CDR3 bases are TGTGCCAGCACAGTCCCTCGGGACTCCTATAATTCACCCCTCCACTTT.

The sample holds a few counts of this clone. V gene TRBV2 combines with J gene TRBJ1-6; D is ambiguous. The CDR3 has 13 residues. Germline CDR1 SNHLY, CDR2 FYNNEI. Deletions cut 9 bases from V and 2 bases from J, with 8 bases between. In DNA form, the CDR3 reads TGTGCCAGTACGGTCACCTATAATTCACCCCTCCACTTT. This sequence encodes CASTVTYNSPLHF.